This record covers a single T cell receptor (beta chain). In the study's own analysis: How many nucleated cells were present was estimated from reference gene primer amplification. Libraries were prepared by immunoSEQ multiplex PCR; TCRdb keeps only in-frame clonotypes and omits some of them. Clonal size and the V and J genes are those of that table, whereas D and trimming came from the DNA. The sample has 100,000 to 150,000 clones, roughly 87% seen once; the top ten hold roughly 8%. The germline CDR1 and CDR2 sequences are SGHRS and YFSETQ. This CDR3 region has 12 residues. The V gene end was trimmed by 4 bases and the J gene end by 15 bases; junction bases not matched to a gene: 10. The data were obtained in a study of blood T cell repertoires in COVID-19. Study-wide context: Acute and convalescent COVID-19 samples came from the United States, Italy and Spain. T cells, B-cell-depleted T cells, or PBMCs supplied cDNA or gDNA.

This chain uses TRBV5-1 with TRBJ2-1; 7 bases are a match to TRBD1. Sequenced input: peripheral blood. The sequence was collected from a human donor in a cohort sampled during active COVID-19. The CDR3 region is CASSREDRSLFF. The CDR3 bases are TGCGCCAGCAGCCGAGAGGACAGGTCTTTGTTCTTC.